This T cell receptor (beta chain) was sequenced in a study of T cell repertoires in cytomegalovirus infection. Study outcomes and limitations: Individuals carrying CMV plus the relevant HLA were identified by cumulative frequency of public TCR beta families. CMV-specific TCR beta clonotypes restricted by HLA-C were the ones dominating the ex vivo response.

V lost 3 bases and J 2 bases, leaving 12 bases between the germline ends. The germline V gene encodes CDR1 SGHTA and CDR2 FQGNSA. The CDR3 consists of 15 residues. TCRdb used MiXCR to reprocess the reads, holding one entry per CDR3 protein. Here the sample spans 200,000 to 250,000 distinct CDR3 sequences, roughly 22% being singletons. This clonotype was observed many times. Its target is unknown. Sequenced: CD8+ T cells from PBMCs. This TCR came from a human donor in good health (CMV status not recorded). Some clones in this sample may be carry-over from other donors' samples. V gene TRBV7-2 combines with J gene TRBJ2-3; D uncertain. This CDR3 is CASSFRSFLTDTQYF. The CDR3 nucleotides are TGTGCCAGCAGCTTCCGCAGTTTCCTCACAGATACGCAGTATTTT. The whole variable domain, filled in from reference TRBV7-2 and TRBJ2-3, reads GAGVSQSPSNKVTEKGKDVELRCDPISGHTALYWYRQSLGQGLEFLIYFQGNSAPDKSGLPSDRFSAERTGGSVSTLTIQRTQQEDSAVYLCASSFRSFLTDTQYFGPGTRLTVL.